These 29 T cell receptor beta chains came from one sample sequenced in a study of blood T cell repertoires in COVID-19 (TCRdb year 2020). To prepare the library, the immunoSEQ multiplex PCR assay was applied. Here the immuneACCESS table is served through TCRdb, limited to in-frame sequences with V and J called. Missing clones are a known gap in these copies; in checked studies unresolved V genes cover under half, and the rest lacks a known reason. A total of a few hundred thousand clones appear in this sample, 75% to 90% of them only once. The ten largest make up about 2.3% of the sample. Sequencing input: PBMCs or T cells enriched from blood (not recorded which). The receptors derive from a woman in her forties or fifties who had recovered from COVID-19.

J is TRBJ1-2 and V is TRBV30; weak D call: TRBD1 (5 bases). This CDR3 spans 12 amino acids. Germline V gene sequence: CDR1 GTSNPN, CDR2 SVGIG (reference sequence). Trimming shortened V by 1 base and J by 7 bases, and 10 bases separated the two germline ends. The CDR3: CAWSAGSGGYTF. In DNA, the CDR3 is TGTGCCTGGAGTGCAGGGTCGGGTGGCTACACCTTC.

The table lists this clone with a few counts. V and J are TRBV7-7 and TRBJ2-1; a possible D gene is TRBD2 (5 bases). The CDR3 is 15 residues long. Per germline, CDR1 SSHAT and CDR2 FNYEAQ (reference sequence). The V end was cut by 5 bases, the J end by 5 bases, with 16 bases between. This chain's CDR3 is CASSPLLGEDNEQFF. The CDR3 nucleotides read TGTGCCAGCAGCCCATTGCTGGGAGAGGACAATGAGCAGTTCTTC.

This clone has just a few counts. This CDR3 is CASSPGAGVRQPQHF. CDR3 coding DNA: TGTGCCAGCAGCCCCGGTGCAGGGGTGAGGCAGCCCCAGCATTTT. The chain has TRBV7-6 and TRBJ1-5, with a possible D match to TRBD1 (6 bases). This CDR3 has 15 amino acids. The germline V gene encodes CDR1 SGHVS and CDR2 FNYEAQ. The V end lost 5 bases, the J end lost 7 bases, and 18 bases lay between the germline ends.

V is TRBV3-1 (or the pseudogene TRBV3-2) and J is TRBJ1-1; no firm D call. There are 14 residues in the CDR3. Germline V gene data show CDR1 as LGHDT and CDR2 as YNNKEL (reference sequence). V was clipped by 1 base and J by 11 bases, with 17 bases between them. The CDR3 coding sequence is TGTGCCAGCAGCCAAGGTTCGGGGATGATTCGGGCTTTCTTT. It encodes CASSQGSGMIRAFF.

The rearrangement joins TRBV28 to TRBJ1-3, with a possible D match to TRBD1 (5 bases). Trimming pared 3 bases from V and 1 base from J, leaving 10 bases between. There are 15 residues in the CDR3. Looked up from germline, CDR1 is MDHEN and CDR2 is SYDVKM. The CDR3 region is CASSFHGGSGNTIYF. The CDR3 bases are TGTGCCAGCAGTTTTCACGGGGGTTCTGGAAACACCATATATTTT.

V gene TRBV5-1 combines with J gene TRBJ2-3; no definite D call. This CDR3 has 12 residues. The germline gives CDR1 SGHRS, CDR2 YFSETQ. The V end was cut by 4 bases, the J end by 2 bases, with 5 bases between. This chain's CDR3 is CASSINTDTQYF. The CDR3 DNA sequence: TGCGCCAGCAGCATAAACACAGATACGCAGTATTTT.

The V gene is TRBV25-1, the J gene TRBJ1-2; weak D call: TRBD1 (5 bases). The CDR3 loop spans 14 amino acids. Germline V lookup: CDR1 MGHDK, CDR2 SYGVNS. Trimming removed 5 bases from V and 5 bases from J, with 15 bases in between. CDR3 in DNA: TGTGCCAGCAGTCAAAGGCTTGGGGCTTATGGCTACACCTTC. Residues: CASSQRLGAYGYTF.

The chain links TRBV5-6 to TRBJ1-4; D call uncertain. Germline loops: CDR1 SGHDT, CDR2 YYEEEE. The V and J ends lost 4 bases and 4 bases respectively, with 17 bases between them. The CDR3 is 16 amino acids. The CDR3 sequence: CASSPRFAGFNEKLFF. The CDR3 coding sequence is TGTGCCAGCAGCCCAAGGTTTGCCGGGTTTAATGAAAAACTGTTTTTT.

The chain has TRBV10-1 and TRBJ1-3, with D perhaps matching TRBD1 (5 bases). Trimming left V 7 bases short and J 0 bases short, with 16 bases between. The CDR3 is made up of 16 amino acids. Per germline, CDR1 WNHNN and CDR2 SYGVQD (reference sequence). The CDR3 here is CASIPGGGISGNTIYF. As DNA, the CDR3 is TGCGCCAGCATTCCTGGGGGGGGGATCTCTGGAAACACCATATATTTT.

The chain links TRBV7-2 to TRBJ2-1; a possible D gene is TRBD1 (6 bases). Germline V gene sequence: CDR1 SGHTA, CDR2 FQGNSA. Trimming removed 1 base from V and 2 bases from J, with 15 bases in between. The length of the CDR3 is 17 residues. The CDR3 DNA sequence: TGTGCCAGCAGCTTAGTCCGACAGGCGAGTACCTACAATGAGCAGTTCTTC. It is translated as CASSLVRQASTYNEQFF.

The rearrangement joins TRBV2 to TRBJ2-1; D may be TRBD2 (5 bases). The CDR3 runs to 13 residues. V was pared by 8 bases and J by 5 bases, with 13 bases between. Germline lookup yields CDR1 SNHLY and CDR2 FYNNEI. In nucleotides, the CDR3 is TGTGCCAGCTGCAGCGGAAACAACAATGAGCAGTTCTTC. This encodes CASCSGNNNEQFF.

The CDR3 sequence is CASTTGGGRNEQFF. CDR3 DNA sequence: TGCGCCAGCACGACAGGGGGCGGTCGGAATGAGCAGTTCTTC. V is TRBV4-1 and J is TRBJ2-1; TRBD1 matches 10 bases. The junction had 7 bases not matched to a gene; V was cut back by 7 bases and J by 7 bases. In germline, CDR1 is MGHRA, CDR2 YSYEKL. The CDR3 length is 14 residues.

CDR3: CASSSTGTGVYEQYF. As DNA, the CDR3 is TGTGCCAGCAGTTCTACGGGGACAGGGGTATACGAGCAGTACTTC. V usage is TRBV6-5 and J usage is TRBJ2-7; 10 bases map to TRBD1. V trimming: 4 bases; J trimming: 4 bases; junction bases outside the gene matches: 7. CDR3 length: 15 amino acids. The germline CDR1 and CDR2 sequences are MNHEY and SVGAGI.

The chain employs TRBV4-3 and TRBJ2-1; D possibly corresponds to TRBD1 (5 bases). CDR1 is LGHNA and CDR2 is YSLEER in the germline V gene. V dropped 4 bases and J dropped 10 bases, with 14 bases sitting between them. This CDR3 contains 13 residues. CDR3 coding DNA: TGCGCCAGCAGCCCCAACACAGGAACCGAGCAGTTCTTC. Protein product: CASSPNTGTEQFF.

The V call is TRBV6-5, the J call TRBJ1-5; D call uncertain. The CDR3 length is 14 residues. CDR1 is MNHEY, CDR2 SVGAGI, per germline. V was shortened by 6 bases and J by 6 bases, with 15 bases between the two germline ends. The CDR3, as DNA: TGTGCCAGCAGCCTGGTCCTAAGCGGTCAGCCCCAGCATTTT. Translated, it gives CASSLVLSGQPQHF.

A remark on this clone: One end of the junction does not line up with germline, which may come from a read error. The chain joins TRBV30 to TRBJ2-5; 15 nucleotides line up with TRBD2. This CDR3 spans 14 amino acids. The germline V gene encodes CDR1 GTSNPN and CDR2 SVGIG (reference sequence). CDR3 sequence reads: CAGRGLAGGGTQYF. CDR3 sequence (DNA): TGTGCCGGGAGGGGACTAGCGGGGGGAGGGACCCAGTACTTC. The whole variable domain, remainder taken from reference TRBV30 and TRBJ2-5, is SQTIHQWPATLVQPVGSPLSLECTVEGTSNPNLYWYRQAAGRGLQLLFYSVGIGQISSEVPQNLSASRPQDRQFILSSKKLLLSDSGFYLCAGRGLAGGGTQYFGPGTRLLVL.

The chain employs TRBV30 and TRBJ2-7; D is uncertain. The germline V gene encodes CDR1 GTSNPN and CDR2 SVGIG (reference sequence). The CDR3 length is 13 residues. V dropped 1 base and J dropped 2 bases, with 9 bases sitting between them. CDR3: CAWSGGATYEQYF. The CDR3 region has the DNA TGTGCCTGGAGTGGCGGAGCCACCTACGAGCAGTACTTC.

The chain employs TRBV5-8 and TRBJ2-2, with unresolved D. The ends were cut back, 0 bases at V and 7 bases at J, with 13 bases in the middle. The CDR3 consists of 15 residues. Germline lookup yields CDR1 SGHTS and CDR2 YDEGEE. The chain's CDR3 is CASSLESPYGGELFF. The CDR3 DNA follows: TGTGCCAGCAGCTTGGAGTCCCCCTACGGCGGGGAGCTGTTTTTT. The variable domain in full, with the rest retrieved from reference TRBV5-8 and TRBJ2-2, is EAGVTQSPTHLIKTRGQQATLRCSPISGHTSVYWYQQALGLGLQFLLWYDEGEERNRGNFPPRFSGRQFPNYSSELNVNALELEDSALYLCASSLESPYGGELFFGEGSRLTVL.

V gene TRBV28 combines with J gene TRBJ1-6; 9 bases fit TRBD1. Trimming took 7 bases from V and 10 from J; bases not matched to a gene: 8. Germline CDR1 is MDHEN and CDR2 is SYDVKM. The CDR3 extends over 14 amino acids. The CDR3 protein is CASISGTGPSPLHF. In nucleotides, the CDR3 is TGTGCCAGCATATCCGGGACAGGGCCATCACCCCTCCACTTT.

A remark on this clone: At the DNA level, this CDR3 is encoded by other sequences in the same sample as well. The CDR3 sequence is CASSLDRGTDTQYF. For the CDR3, the DNA is TGTGCCAGCAGCCTGGACAGGGGAACAGATACGCAGTATTTT. This sequence joins TRBV11-2 and TRBJ2-3; TRBD1 matches at 9 bases. Germline V gene sequence: CDR1 SGHAT, CDR2 FQNNGV. The V segment lost 5 bases and the J segment 3 bases; nucleotides outside the gene matches: 3. The CDR3 length is 14 residues.

The chain has TRBV5-1 and TRBJ1-1; maybe TRBD1 (6 bases). V was clipped by 2 bases and J by 11 bases, with 16 bases between them. Looked up from germline, CDR1 is SGHRS and CDR2 is YFSETQ. CDR3 size: 13 residues. The CDR3 region is CASSLEPGGGAFF. CDR3 nucleotides: TGCGCCAGCAGCTTAGAGCCGGGAGGGGGGGCTTTCTTT.

The chain joins TRBV29-1 to TRBJ2-2; 7 bases align to TRBD2. J gave up 0 bases and V 5 bases, and 3 bases lay outside the gene matches. This CDR3 contains 14 residues. The V gene's germline CDR1 is SQVTM and CDR2 ANQGSEA. This chain's CDR3 is CSVPSGTNTGELFF. The CDR3 DNA reads as TGCAGCGTTCCAAGCGGGACGAACACCGGGGAGCTGTTTTTT.

This chain uses TRBV4-3 with TRBJ2-2; 10 positions agree with TRBD2. J was trimmed by 5 bases and V by 1 base; bases with no gene match: 10. The CDR3 is made up of 18 amino acids. Germline loops: CDR1 LGHNA, CDR2 YSLEER. The CDR3 nucleotides read TGCGCCAGCAGCCAAGGGGTAGCGGGAGGTTTTCGAACCGGGGAGCTGTTTTTT. It specifies CASSQGVAGGFRTGELFF.

The J gene is TRBJ1-2, the V gene TRBV7-2, with a possible D match to TRBD1 (5 bases). Between the trimmed V and J ends, which lost 5 bases and 3 bases, there was a span of 16 bases. Germline CDR1 is SGHTA and CDR2 is FQGNSA. The CDR3 loop spans 15 amino acids. CDR3 nucleotide sequence: TGTGCCAGCAGCGATGTCGGGGGGAGTCACTATGGCTACACCTTC. This codes for CASSDVGGSHYGYTF.

A few counts support this clone. This sequence joins TRBV5-1 and TRBJ1-1, with D hard to call. Germline CDR1 reads SGHRS; CDR2 reads YFSETQ. The CDR3 contains 13 residues. The V gene lost 4 bases and the J gene lost 1 base, with 8 bases spanning the gap. CDR3 in amino acids: CASSLNPNTEAFF. CDR3 sequence (DNA): TGCGCCAGCAGCCTAAACCCGAACACTGAAGCTTTCTTT.

This clone was counted a few times. V usage is TRBV19 and J usage is TRBJ1-1; 8 nucleotides match TRBD1. CDR3 length: 15 amino acids. The germline CDR1 and CDR2 sequences are LNHDA and SQIVND (reference sequence). V gave up 3 bases and J gave up 7 bases; unmatched junction bases: 10. The CDR3, as DNA: TGTGCCAGTAGTATGTTCTTCGGACAGGGAGGTGAAGCTTTCTTT. Protein sequence: CASSMFFGQGGEAFF.

V is TRBV9 and J is TRBJ2-7; TRBD1 matches at 8 bases. There are 16 residues in the CDR3. V dropped 0 bases and J dropped 2; count of bases not matched to a gene: 7. Per germline, CDR1 SGDLS and CDR2 YYNGEE. DNA of the CDR3: TGTGCCAGCAGCGTAGGGCTCCAACAGGGGGCCTACGAGCAGTACTTC. Its protein product is CASSVGLQQGAYEQYF.

The rearrangement links TRBV27 to TRBJ1-6; D gene uncertain. Deletions cut 7 bases from V and 9 bases from J, with 16 bases between. The CDR3 is 14 amino acids. Germline lookup yields CDR1 MNHEY and CDR2 SMNVEV (reference sequence). The CDR3: CASNQIGEGSPLHF. CDR3 DNA sequence: TGTGCCAGCAACCAAATTGGGGAGGGTTCACCCCTCCACTTT.

CDR3: CASSLQGSQATEAFF. The CDR3 region has the DNA TGTGCCAGCAGCTTACAGGGAAGCCAAGCCACTGAAGCTTTCTTT. J is TRBJ1-1 and V is TRBV2; possible D gene TRBD1, 6 bases. CDR3 length equals 15 residues. From germline, CDR1 is SNHLY and CDR2 FYNNEI. The V gene lost 6 bases and the J gene lost 4 bases, with 18 bases spanning the gap. Complete variable domain (other parts from reference TRBV2 and TRBJ1-1): EPEVTQTPSHQVTQMGQEVILRCVPISNHLYFYWYRQILGQKVEFLVSFYNNEISEKSEIFDDQFSVERPDGSNFTLKIRSTKLEDSAMYFCASSLQGSQATEAFFGQGTRLTVV.